Listed below are T cell receptor beta chains from one sample, sequenced in a study of Ad26.COV2.S vaccination and SARS-CoV-2 variants. Data came from immunoSEQ multiplex PCR; TCRdb stores just in-frame clones and leaves some out. In the table there are under 150,000 clones, 70% to 90% of which are singletons. Material: peripheral blood, obtained after recovery from COVID-19. These receptors were collected from a human donor who had recovered from COVID-19. CDR3s include the opening cysteine and the closing phenylalanine or tryptophan. The D gene is left open where the match is weak. Where a row states a size, it is once, few, many or the class of an expanded clone; other rows omit it.

abundance: once
len: 16
d_gene: TRBD2
j_gene: TRBJ2-1
v_gene: TRBV10-3
CDR3aa: CAISESVRGGDNEQFF
CDR3nt: TGTGCCATCAGTGAGTCGGTACGGGGAGGGGACAATGAGCAGTTCTTC

abundance: NA
len: 14
d_gene: NA
j_gene: TRBJ2-1
v_gene: TRBV7-2
CDR3aa: CASSFPGTWNEQFF
CDR3nt: TGTGCCAGCAGCTTCCCGGGGACTTGGAATGAGCAGTTCTTC

abundance: NA
len: 19
d_gene: TRBD1
j_gene: TRBJ1-2
v_gene: TRBV13
CDR3aa: CASSHPVPRQGAGSYGYTF
CDR3nt: TGTGCCAGCAGCCACCCGGTGCCGCGACAGGGGGCTGGGAGCTATGGCTACACCTTC

abundance: NA
len: 14
d_gene: NA
j_gene: TRBJ1-2
v_gene: TRBV7-2
CDR3aa: CASSSAGISYGYTF
CDR3nt: TGTGCCAGCAGCTCAGCCGGGATTTCCTATGGCTACACCTTC

abundance: NA
len: 13
d_gene: TRBD1
j_gene: TRBJ2-5
v_gene: TRBV19
CDR3aa: CATETDRGETQYF
CDR3nt: TGTGCCACCGAGACGGACAGGGGAGAGACCCAGTACTTC

abundance: NA
len: 16
d_gene: NA
j_gene: TRBJ1-5
v_gene: TRBV5-1
CDR3aa: CASSPGHGDSNQPQHF
CDR3nt: TGCGCCAGCAGCCCCGGTCATGGGGATAGCAATCAGCCCCAGCATTTT

abundance: NA
len: 16
d_gene: TRBD1
j_gene: TRBJ2-3
v_gene: TRBV2
CDR3aa: CASNKGDREWADTQYF
CDR3nt: TGTGCCAGCAATAAGGGGGACAGGGAATGGGCAGATACGCAGTATTTT

abundance: NA
len: 14
d_gene: TRBD1
j_gene: TRBJ1-2
v_gene: TRBV6-2/TRBV6-3
CDR3aa: CASSFPGQAYGYTF
CDR3nt: TGTGCCAGCAGTTTCCCGGGACAGGCCTATGGCTACACCTTC

abundance: once
len: 15
d_gene: NA
j_gene: TRBJ2-2
v_gene: TRBV7-8
CDR3aa: CASSLVQGGTGELFF
CDR3nt: TGTGCCAGCAGCTTAGTACAGGGAGGCACCGGGGAGCTGTTTTTT

abundance: once
len: 15
d_gene: NA
j_gene: TRBJ2-3
v_gene: TRBV3-1/TRBV3-2
CDR3aa: CASSQGGKSTDTQYF
CDR3nt: TGTGCCAGCAGCCAAGGGGGAAAAAGCACAGATACGCAGTATTTT

abundance: NA
len: 14
d_gene: NA
j_gene: TRBJ2-7
v_gene: TRBV6-5
CDR3aa: CASSYSQGPYEQYF
CDR3nt: TGTGCCAGCAGTTACTCGCAAGGTCCCTACGAGCAGTACTTC

abundance: few
len: 15
d_gene: NA
j_gene: TRBJ2-1
v_gene: TRBV11-2
CDR3aa: CASSLALTGIYEQFF
CDR3nt: TGTGCCAGCAGCTTGGCATTAACAGGGATCTATGAGCAGTTCTTC

abundance: NA
len: 14
d_gene: NA
j_gene: TRBJ2-1
v_gene: TRBV3-1/TRBV3-2
CDR3aa: CASPGAPCYNEQFF
CDR3nt: TGTGCCAGCCCCGGGGCACCTTGCTACAATGAGCAGTTCTTC

abundance: NA
len: 12
d_gene: NA
j_gene: TRBJ1-5
v_gene: TRBV6-5
CDR3aa: CASSPGAGPQHF
CDR3nt: TGTGCCAGCAGTCCCGGAGCCGGGCCCCAGCATTTT

abundance: once
len: 13
d_gene: NA
j_gene: TRBJ1-1
v_gene: TRBV7-2
CDR3aa: CASSLEQRTEAFF
CDR3nt: TGTGCCAGCAGCTTAGAGCAGAGAACTGAAGCTTTCTTT

abundance: NA
len: 16
d_gene: NA
j_gene: TRBJ1-6
v_gene: TRBV6-2/TRBV6-3
CDR3aa: CASSYSQGSYNSPLHF
CDR3nt: TGTGCCAGCAGTTACTCGCAAGGATCCTATAATTCACCCCTCCACTTT

abundance: NA
len: 13
d_gene: NA
j_gene: TRBJ2-7
v_gene: TRBV5-5
CDR3aa: CASSVSTSYEQYF
CDR3nt: TGTGCCAGCAGCGTTTCCACCTCCTACGAGCAGTACTTC

abundance: NA
len: 15
d_gene: NA
j_gene: TRBJ2-5
v_gene: TRBV6-5
CDR3aa: CASSWGTGFQETQYF
CDR3nt: TGTGCCAGCAGTTGGGGCACAGGGTTCCAAGAGACCCAGTACTTC

abundance: once
len: 18
d_gene: NA
j_gene: TRBJ2-7
v_gene: TRBV5-4
CDR3aa: CASSLWMGGVPVAYEQYF
CDR3nt: TGTGCCAGCAGCCTCTGGATGGGGGGCGTCCCAGTAGCCTACGAGCAGTACTTC

abundance: NA
len: 14
d_gene: NA
j_gene: TRBJ1-6
v_gene: TRBV6-1
CDR3aa: CASSEEGLASPLHF
CDR3nt: TGTGCCAGCAGTGAAGAAGGATTAGCATCACCCCTCCACTTT

abundance: NA
len: 14
d_gene: NA
j_gene: TRBJ2-1
v_gene: TRBV2
CDR3aa: CASNAGLQYNEQFF
CDR3nt: TGTGCCAGCAATGCCGGGCTCCAGTACAATGAGCAGTTCTTC

abundance: NA
len: 13
d_gene: NA
j_gene: TRBJ1-1
v_gene: TRBV27
CDR3aa: CASSLLWNTEAFF
CDR3nt: TGTGCCAGCAGTTTACTGTGGAACACTGAAGCTTTCTTT

abundance: NA
len: 13
d_gene: NA
j_gene: TRBJ1-2
v_gene: TRBV12-3/TRBV12-4
CDR3aa: CASSPPDPGGYTF
CDR3nt: TGTGCCAGCAGCCCGCCCGACCCTGGCGGCTACACCTTC

abundance: NA
len: 18
d_gene: NA
j_gene: TRBJ1-4
v_gene: TRBV11-2
CDR3aa: CASSLVQAFRYTNEKLFF
CDR3nt: TGTGCCAGCAGCTTAGTACAAGCGTTTAGGTACACTAATGAAAAACTGTTTTTT

abundance: NA
len: 13
d_gene: NA
j_gene: TRBJ2-7
v_gene: TRBV6-1
CDR3aa: CASSDGGEYEQYF
CDR3nt: TGTGCCAGCAGTGACGGCGGGGAATACGAGCAGTACTTC

abundance: NA
len: 15
d_gene: NA
j_gene: TRBJ2-6
v_gene: TRBV19
CDR3aa: CASSPGSSGANVLTF
CDR3nt: TGTGCCAGTAGTCCCGGAAGCTCTGGGGCCAACGTCCTGACTTTC

abundance: once
len: 15
d_gene: NA
j_gene: TRBJ1-2
v_gene: TRBV5-1
CDR3aa: CASSSPDILNYGYTF
CDR3nt: TGCGCCAGCAGCTCTCCGGACATCCTCAACTATGGCTACACCTTC

abundance: few
len: 16
d_gene: TRBD2
j_gene: TRBJ2-1
v_gene: TRBV29-1
CDR3aa: CSVEPQRGRGGNEQFF
CDR3nt: TGCAGCGTTGAGCCCCAGAGGGGGCGGGGGGGGAATGAGCAGTTCTTC

abundance: NA
len: 14
d_gene: TRBD2
j_gene: TRBJ2-1
v_gene: TRBV19
CDR3aa: CASSIVLADNEQFF
CDR3nt: TGTGCCAGTAGTATTGTACTAGCGGACAATGAGCAGTTCTTC

abundance: NA
len: 15
d_gene: NA
j_gene: TRBJ1-2
v_gene: TRBV7-2
CDR3aa: CASSLVDETNYGYTF
CDR3nt: TGTGCCAGCAGCTTAGTAGATGAAACTAACTATGGCTACACCTTC

abundance: NA
len: 11
d_gene: NA
j_gene: TRBJ2-1
v_gene: TRBV5-1
CDR3aa: CASSFRGEQFF
CDR3nt: TGCGCCAGCAGCTTCAGAGGGGAGCAGTTCTTC

abundance: NA
len: 15
d_gene: NA
j_gene: TRBJ1-1
v_gene: TRBV30
CDR3aa: CAWSYSWGRGTEAFF
CDR3nt: TGTGCCTGGAGTTATTCGTGGGGTAGGGGCACTGAAGCTTTCTTT

abundance: NA
len: 12
d_gene: TRBD1
j_gene: TRBJ2-7
v_gene: TRBV5-6
CDR3aa: CASSLGQGKQYF
CDR3nt: TGTGCCAGCAGCTTGGGACAGGGAAAGCAGTACTTC

abundance: NA
len: 12
d_gene: NA
j_gene: TRBJ2-1
v_gene: TRBV28
CDR3aa: CASSLWVGEQFF
CDR3nt: TGTGCCAGCAGTTTATGGGTTGGTGAGCAGTTCTTC

abundance: NA
len: 15
d_gene: NA
j_gene: TRBJ2-1
v_gene: TRBV9
CDR3aa: CASSPTASSYNEQFF
CDR3nt: TGTGCCAGCAGTCCTACGGCTAGCTCCTACAATGAGCAGTTCTTC